This T cell receptor (beta chain) was recorded in a study of CD8+CD57+ T cells in acquired aplastic anemia. This clonotype was recorded at least ten times. Antigen: not known. In patients chosen for sequencing, flow cytometry had shown CD8+CD57+ cell expansion. Severe acquired aplastic anemia was present in all patients. At blood sampling, none of the patients had yet received therapy. Study-wide results and caveats: The study identified 25 to 30 CD8+ CDR3 sequences shared by patients and controls.

TCR beta VDJ combinations and CDR3 sequences were profiled from genomic DNA. TCRdb re-called the reads through MiXCR, storing one row per CDR3 protein. The data show just over 450,000 distinct CDR3 sequences, around 30% seen once. V lost 1 base, J lost 1 base, and 10 bases lay in between. Germline lookup yields CDR1 DFQATT and CDR2 SNEGSKA (reference sequence). The CDR3 covers 14 residues. The specimen sequenced was sorted CD4+, CD8+, or CD8+CD57+ T cells (not recorded which) from PBMCs. The TCR originated in a human donor with aplastic anemia. This sequence joins TRBV20-1 and TRBJ1-2; D unresolved. This CDR3 reads CSARAVPDNYGYTF. The DNA for the CDR3 is TGCAGTGCTAGAGCGGTTCCAGATAACTATGGCTACACCTTC.